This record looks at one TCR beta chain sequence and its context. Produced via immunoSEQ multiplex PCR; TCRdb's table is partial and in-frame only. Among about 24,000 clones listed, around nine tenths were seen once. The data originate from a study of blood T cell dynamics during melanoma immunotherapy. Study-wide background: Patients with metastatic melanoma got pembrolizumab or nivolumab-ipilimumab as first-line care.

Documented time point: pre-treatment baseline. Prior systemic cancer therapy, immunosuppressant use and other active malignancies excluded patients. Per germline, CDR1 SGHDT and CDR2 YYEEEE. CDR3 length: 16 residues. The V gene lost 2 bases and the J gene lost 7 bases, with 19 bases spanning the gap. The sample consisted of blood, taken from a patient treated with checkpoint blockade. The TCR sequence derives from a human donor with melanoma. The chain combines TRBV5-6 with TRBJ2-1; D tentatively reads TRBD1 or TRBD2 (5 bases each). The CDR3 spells CASSLLAGRFVNEQFF. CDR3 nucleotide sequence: TGTGCCAGCAGCTTATTGGCAGGGAGATTTGTAAATGAGCAGTTCTTC.